This T cell receptor beta chain is from a study of T cells after posttransplantation cyclophosphamide. Worth noting for this clone: Its antigen is currently unknown.

The naive gate required viable CD3+CD4+ or CD3+CD8+ cells with CCR7+CD45RA+CD45RO-CD95-CD27+CD28+ phenotype. Germline values: CDR1 SGHRS, CDR2 YFSETQ. V trimming: 4 bases; J trimming: 4 bases; junction bases outside the gene matches: 5. There are 15 residues in the CDR3. Study-level results: Skin or GI-infiltrating T cells shared few TRB sequences with blood. Later blood repertoires were often dominated by clones from the donor CD8+ memory compartment. Recipient CMV seropositivity and CMV reactivation strongly tracked TRB clonality.

Generated by immunoSEQ multiplex PCR, the TCRdb table keeps only in-frame clones and is missing some. The table has 7,500 to 10,000 clones, 95% to 98% seen once; the top ten hold 0.25%. The sequence derives from a woman aged 55-70 years in good health, CMV-negative, and a related stem cell transplant donor. This chain uses TRBV5-1 with TRBJ1-4; 9 bases map to TRBD1. The source material was naive CD4+ T cells sorted from PBMCs. CDR3 bases: TGCGCCAGCAGCATCAGGACAGGGGTTAATGAAAAACTGTTTTTT. It yields the protein CASSIRTGVNEKLFF.